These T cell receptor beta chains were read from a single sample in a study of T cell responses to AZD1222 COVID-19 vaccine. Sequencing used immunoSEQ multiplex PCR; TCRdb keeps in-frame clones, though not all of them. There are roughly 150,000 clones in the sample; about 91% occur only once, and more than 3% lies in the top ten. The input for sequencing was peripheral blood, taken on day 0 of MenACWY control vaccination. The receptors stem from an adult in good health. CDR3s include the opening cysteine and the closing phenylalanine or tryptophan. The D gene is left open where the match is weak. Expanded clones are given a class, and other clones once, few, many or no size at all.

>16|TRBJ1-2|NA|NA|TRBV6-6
CASSYLVQETNYGYTF
TGTGCCAGCAGTTACTTAGTCCAGGAGACTAACTATGGCTACACCTTC
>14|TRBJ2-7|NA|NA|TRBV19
CASSRRTGNYEQYF
TGTGCCAGTAGTAGACGAACAGGGAACTACGAGCAGTACTTC
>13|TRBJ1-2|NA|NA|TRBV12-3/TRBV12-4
CASSTAGERGYTF
TGTGCCAGCAGTACCGCAGGGGAACGTGGCTACACCTTC
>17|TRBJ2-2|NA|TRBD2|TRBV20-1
CSASPPLAGGDTGELFF
TGCAGTGCTAGTCCACCTCTAGCGGGAGGGGACACCGGGGAGCTGTTTTTT
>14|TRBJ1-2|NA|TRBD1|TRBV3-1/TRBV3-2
CASSSQGAVYGYTF
TGTGCCAGCAGCTCACAGGGGGCGGTCTATGGCTACACCTTC
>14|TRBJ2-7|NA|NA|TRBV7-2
CASSLEDAPGEQYF
TGTGCCAGCAGCTTAGAAGATGCTCCTGGCGAGCAGTACTTC
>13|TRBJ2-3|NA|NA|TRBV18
CASSPSSTDTQYF
TGTGCCAGCTCACCCTCTAGCACAGATACGCAGTATTTT
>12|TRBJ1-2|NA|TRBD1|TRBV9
CATGGEAYGYTF
TGTGCCACAGGGGGGGAAGCCTATGGCTACACCTTC
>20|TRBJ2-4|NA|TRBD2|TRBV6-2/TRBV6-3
CASSYTSSPSGNIAKNIQYF
TGTGCCAGCAGTTACACTTCCTCGCCTAGCGGGAATATAGCCAAAAACATTCAGTACTTC
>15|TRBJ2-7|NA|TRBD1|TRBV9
CASSAPGTGAYEQYF
TGTGCCAGCAGCGCTCCCGGGACAGGGGCCTACGAGCAGTACTTC
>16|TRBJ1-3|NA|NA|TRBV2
CASRDQQGFGGNTIYF
TGTGCCAGCAGGGATCAACAGGGTTTCGGTGGAAACACCATATATTTT
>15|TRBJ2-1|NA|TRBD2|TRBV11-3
CASSFPSGQGNEQFF
TGTGCCAGCAGCTTCCCTAGCGGGCAAGGGAATGAGCAGTTCTTC
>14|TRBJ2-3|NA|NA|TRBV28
CASRGANRWDTQYF
TGTGCCAGCAGAGGGGCCAACCGATGGGATACGCAGTATTTT
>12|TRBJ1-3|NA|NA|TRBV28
CASGREGNTIYF
TGTGCCAGCGGCAGGGAAGGAAACACCATATATTTT
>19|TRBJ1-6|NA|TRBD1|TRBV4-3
CASSQVRTGGPEGASPLHF
TGCGCCAGCAGCCAAGTCCGGACAGGGGGCCCGGAGGGCGCTTCACCCCTCCACTTT
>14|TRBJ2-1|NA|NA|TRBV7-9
CASSLNVQGNEQFF
TGTGCCAGCAGCTTAAACGTTCAGGGGAATGAGCAGTTCTTC
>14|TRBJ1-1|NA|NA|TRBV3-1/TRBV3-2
CASSIDPGGTEAFF
TGTGCCAGCAGCATAGACCCGGGGGGCACTGAAGCTTTCTTT
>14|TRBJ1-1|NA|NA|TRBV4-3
CASSPPGRSAEAFF
TGCGCCAGCAGCCCGCCGGGAAGGAGCGCTGAAGCTTTCTTT
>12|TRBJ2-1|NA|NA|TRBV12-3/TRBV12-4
CASSLGRAEQFF
TGTGCCAGCAGCTTAGGACGGGCTGAGCAGTTCTTC
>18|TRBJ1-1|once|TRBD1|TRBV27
CASSLSLYRGGVGTEAFF
TGTGCCAGCAGTTTGTCTTTATACAGGGGTGGGGTGGGCACTGAAGCTTTCTTT
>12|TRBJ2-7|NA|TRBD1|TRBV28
CAIVTGRYEQYF
TGTGCCATCGTGACAGGGCGGTACGAGCAGTACTTC
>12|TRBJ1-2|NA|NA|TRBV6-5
CASSPRTYGYTF
TGTGCCAGCAGTCCCCGGACCTATGGCTACACCTTC
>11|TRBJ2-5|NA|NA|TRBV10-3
CAISDQATQYF
TGTGCCATCAGCGACCAAGCCACCCAGTACTTC
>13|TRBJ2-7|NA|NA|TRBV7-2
CASSHTGRYEQYF
TGTGCCAGCAGCCACACAGGGAGGTACGAGCAGTACTTC
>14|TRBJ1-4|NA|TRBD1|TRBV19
CASRRQGETEKLFF
TGTGCCAGTAGACGACAGGGAGAGACTGAAAAACTGTTTTTT
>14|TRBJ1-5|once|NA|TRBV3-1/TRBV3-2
CASSAMVGNQPQHF
TGTGCCAGCAGCGCCATGGTGGGCAATCAGCCCCAGCATTTT
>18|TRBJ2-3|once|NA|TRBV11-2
CASSLALAGLGGPDTQYF
TGTGCCAGCAGCTTAGCATTGGCGGGTCTCGGAGGTCCAGATACGCAGTATTTT
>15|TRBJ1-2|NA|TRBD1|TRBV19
CASSPRTGANYGYTF
TGTGCCAGTAGTCCCCGGACAGGGGCTAACTATGGCTACACCTTC
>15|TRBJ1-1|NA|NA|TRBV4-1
CASSHPEGVSTEAFF
TGCGCCAGCAGCCACCCCGAGGGGGTGAGCACTGAAGCTTTCTTT
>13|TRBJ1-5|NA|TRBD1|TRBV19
CASRDRGHQPQHF
TGTGCCAGTAGGGACAGGGGCCATCAGCCCCAGCATTTT
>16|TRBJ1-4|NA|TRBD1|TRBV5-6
CASSWGQGATNEKLFF
TGTGCCAGCAGCTGGGGACAGGGGGCAACTAATGAAAAACTGTTTTTT
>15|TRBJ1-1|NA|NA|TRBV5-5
CASSLSIPGNTEAFF
TGTGCCAGCAGCTTATCAATCCCGGGGAACACTGAAGCTTTCTTT
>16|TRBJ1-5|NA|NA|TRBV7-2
CASSLESGTQNQPQHF
TGTGCCAGCAGCTTAGAGTCAGGGACACAGAATCAGCCCCAGCATTTT
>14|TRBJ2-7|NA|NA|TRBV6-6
CASRHRDLAYEQYF
TGTGCCAGCAGACACCGGGACCTTGCCTACGAGCAGTACTTC
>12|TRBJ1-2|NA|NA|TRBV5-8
CASSSQRYGYTF
TGTGCCAGCAGCTCCCAGCGCTATGGCTACACCTTC
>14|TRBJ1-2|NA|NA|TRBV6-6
CASTYEGESYGYTF
TGTGCCAGCACCTACGAAGGGGAGAGCTATGGCTACACCTTC
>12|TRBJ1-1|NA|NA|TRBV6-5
CASSPEGEEAFF
TGTGCCAGCAGCCCCGAGGGAGAGGAAGCTTTCTTT
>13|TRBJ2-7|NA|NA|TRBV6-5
CASRPGTSYEQYF
TGTGCCAGCAGGCCGGGGACGTCCTACGAGCAGTACTTC
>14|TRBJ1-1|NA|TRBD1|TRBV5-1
CASTKQGSNTEAFF
TGCGCCAGCACCAAACAGGGGTCGAACACTGAAGCTTTCTTT
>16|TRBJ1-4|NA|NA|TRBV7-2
CASSLWSQGSGEKLFF
TGTGCCAGCAGCTTATGGTCACAGGGCTCGGGGGAAAAACTGTTTTTT
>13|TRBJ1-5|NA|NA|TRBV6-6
CASSRGYNQPQHF
TGTGCCAGCAGCCGGGGGTACAATCAGCCCCAGCATTTT
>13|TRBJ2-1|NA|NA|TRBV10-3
CAISVGPDNEQFF
TGTGCCATCAGTGTAGGTCCCGACAATGAGCAGTTCTTC
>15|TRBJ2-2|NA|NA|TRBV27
CASSLVLGTPGELFF
TGTGCCAGCAGTTTAGTCCTAGGGACCCCCGGGGAGCTGTTTTTT
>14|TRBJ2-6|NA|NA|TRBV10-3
CAISDSRGANVLTF
TGTGCCATCAGTGACTCGCGGGGGGCCAACGTCCTGACTTTC
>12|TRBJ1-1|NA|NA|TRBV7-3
CASRDSNTEAFF
TGTGCCAGCCGCGATTCGAACACTGAAGCTTTCTTT
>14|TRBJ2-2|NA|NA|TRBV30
CAWTGLSNTGELFF
TGTGCCTGGACCGGACTATCAAACACCGGGGAGCTGTTTTTT
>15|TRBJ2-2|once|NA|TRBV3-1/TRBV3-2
CASSRSQLDTGELFF
TGTGCCAGCAGCCGGAGCCAGCTTGACACCGGGGAGCTGTTTTTT